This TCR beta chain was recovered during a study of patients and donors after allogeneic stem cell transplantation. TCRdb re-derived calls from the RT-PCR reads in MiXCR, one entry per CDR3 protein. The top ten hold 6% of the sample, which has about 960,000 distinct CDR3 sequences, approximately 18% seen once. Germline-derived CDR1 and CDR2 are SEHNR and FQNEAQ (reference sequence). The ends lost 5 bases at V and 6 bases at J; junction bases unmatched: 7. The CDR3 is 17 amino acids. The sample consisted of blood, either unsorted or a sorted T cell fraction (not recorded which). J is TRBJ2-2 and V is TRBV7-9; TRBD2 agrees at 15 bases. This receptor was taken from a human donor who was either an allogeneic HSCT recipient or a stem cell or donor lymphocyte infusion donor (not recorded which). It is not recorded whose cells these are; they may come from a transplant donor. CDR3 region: CASSPRTSGRAPGELFF. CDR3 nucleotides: TGTGCCAGCAGCCCGAGGACTAGCGGGAGGGCCCCCGGGGAGCTGTTTTTT.